This passage covers 19 T cell receptor beta chains from one sample sequenced in a study of cytomegalovirus exposure and HLA in healthy donors. The method was immunoSEQ multiplex PCR; TCRdb's version includes in-frame clones alone and lacks a portion of them. This sample yields 80,000 to 95,000 clones, of which approximately 96% are seen a single time; approximately 1.3% belongs to the top ten. The sequencing input was PBMCs. These receptors were taken from a young woman in good health and CMV-seronegative.

The chain employs TRBV5-4 and TRBJ2-2; 8 positions agree with TRBD2. Germline V gene data show CDR1 as SGHNT and CDR2 as YYREEE (reference sequence). The CDR3 has 16 amino acids. The junction had 9 bases not matched to a gene; V was cut back by 3 bases and J by 5 bases. CDR3 nucleotide sequence: TGTGCCAGCAGCTCCCAAATAGCGGGAACGACCGGGGAGCTGTTTTTT. This encodes CASSSQIAGTTGELFF.

V usage is TRBV5-4 and J usage is TRBJ1-2; 9 bases map to TRBD1. V gave up 3 bases and J gave up 4 bases; unmatched junction bases: 1. CDR3 length equals 13 residues. The germline CDR1 and CDR2 sequences are SGHNT and YYREEE (reference sequence). The CDR3 region has the DNA TGTGCCAGCAGCTCGACAGGGGGCTATGGCTACACCTTC. Its protein product is CASSSTGGYGYTF.

This clone appeared once. This sequence joins TRBV19 and TRBJ1-2, with D perhaps matching TRBD1 (5 bases). Trimming shortened V by 7 bases and J by 4 bases, and 22 bases separated the two germline ends. Germline CDR1 is LNHDA and CDR2 is SQIVND (reference sequence). The length of the CDR3 is 16 residues. CDR3: CASTASGSGGVYGYTF. Here the CDR3 DNA reads TGTGCCAGTACCGCCTCAGGGTCCGGTGGGGTCTATGGCTACACCTTC.

The CDR3 is CASSVAAGANVLTF. CDR3 nucleotide sequence: TGTGCCAGCAGTGTGGCGGCTGGGGCCAACGTCCTGACTTTC. This chain joins TRBV2 and TRBJ2-6, with D unclear. The CDR3 totals 14 residues. The germline CDR1 and CDR2 sequences are SNHLY and FYNNEI. Trimming shortened V by 4 bases and J by 2 bases, and 6 bases separated the two germline ends.

This chain joins TRBV27 and TRBJ2-6, with TRBD2 identical over 10 bases. This CDR3 region has 18 residues. The J segment lost 2 bases and the V segment lost 3 bases, leaving 7 bases of the junction unmatched. The germline CDR1 and CDR2 sequences are MNHEY and SMNVEV (reference sequence). This CDR3 is CASSFASGSYAGANVLTF. CDR3 nucleotide sequence: TGTGCCAGCAGTTTTGCTAGCGGGAGTTATGCTGGGGCCAACGTCCTGACTTTC.

A remark on this clone: Its ends do not fully match the called genes, so a read error is possible. The gene calls are TRBV4-1 and TRBJ2-3; D is possibly TRBD2 (6 bases). Per the germline V gene, CDR1 is MGHRA and CDR2 is YSYEKL. The CDR3 sequence is 11 residues long. This chain's CDR3 is CASIQAGTQYF. In DNA, the CDR3 is TGCGCCAGCATCCAAGCGGGTACGCAGTATTTT.

The V call is TRBV27, the J call TRBJ1-2, with D maybe TRBD1 (5 bases). The CDR3 runs 14 residues. Germline V CDR1 and CDR2: MNHEY, SMNVEV (reference sequence). The V gene lost 5 bases and the J gene lost 5 bases, with 15 bases spanning the gap. CDR3: CASSPHSTAYGYTF. The CDR3, as DNA: TGTGCCAGCAGTCCACACTCGACAGCTTATGGCTACACCTTC.

With respect to this clone: The junction does not match germline at one end; this may be a read error. The rearrangement links TRBV7-7 to TRBJ2-2, with TRBD2 matching 12 bases. Germline V gene data show CDR1 as SSHAT and CDR2 as FNYEAQ (reference sequence). This CDR3 is 19 amino acids long. The CDR3 nucleotides read TGTGCTAGCAGCTTAAATAGGACTAGCGGGATAGGTTGGACCGGGGAGCTGTTTTTT. Protein sequence: CASSLNRTSGIGWTGELFF.

The rearrangement joins TRBV7-9 to TRBJ2-2; 9 nucleotides match TRBD1. Germline V gene sequence: CDR1 SEHNR, CDR2 FQNEAQ (reference sequence). CDR3 size: 15 residues. J was trimmed by 6 bases and V by 1 base; bases with no gene match: 3. The CDR3 loop reads CASSLGTGVAGELFF. In DNA form, the CDR3 reads TGTGCCAGCAGCTTAGGGACAGGGGTGGCCGGGGAGCTGTTTTTT.

This chain joins TRBV6-6 and TRBJ1-2; D perhaps matches TRBD1 (6 bases). Germline-derived CDR1 and CDR2 are MNHNY and SVGAGI (reference sequence). The CDR3 runs 14 residues. V dropped 6 bases and J dropped 2 bases, with 13 bases sitting between them. The CDR3 DNA reads TGTGCCAGCAGCGGCGATAGGGGGAACTATGGCTACACCTTC. The encoded protein is CASSGDRGNYGYTF.

This clone has a single count. The V gene is TRBV27, the J gene TRBJ1-2, with TRBD1 matching 12 bases. With V trimmed by 4 bases and J by 4 bases, 13 bases remained unmatched. CDR3 length: 18 residues. The germline gives CDR1 MNHEY, CDR2 SMNVEV (reference sequence). Here the CDR3 DNA reads TGTGCCAGCAGTTGGGGAGGGACAGGGGGCATGTTGTCCTATGGCTACACCTTC. Encoded protein: CASSWGGTGGMLSYGYTF.

The chain recombines TRBV30 with TRBJ2-1; 9 bases match TRBD1. This CDR3 has 15 residues. V lost 8 bases, J lost 7 bases, and 15 bases stayed unmatched. The V gene's germline CDR1 is GTSNPN and CDR2 SVGIG (reference sequence). CDR3 coding DNA: TGTGCCCAAGGGGCCGGACAGGGGATATGGAATGAGCAGTTCTTC. Its translation is CAQGAGQGIWNEQFF. Based on the CDR3 plus reference TRBV30 and TRBJ2-1, the full variable domain is SQTIHQWPATLVQPVGSPLSLECTVEGTSNPNLYWYRQAAGRGLQLLFYSVGIGQISSEVPQNLSASRPQDRQFILSSKKLLLSDSGFYLCAQGAGQGIWNEQFFGPGTRLTVL.

The chain carries TRBV12-5 and TRBJ2-1, with a possible D match to TRBD2 (5 bases). This CDR3 comprises 12 residues. The germline V gene has CDR1 LGHNT and CDR2 FRNRAP. The ends were cut back, 4 bases at V and 10 bases at J, with 11 bases in the middle. CDR3 sequence (DNA): TGTGCTAGTGGTTCCCGGACGGGGGAGCAGTTCTTC. Translating it yields CASGSRTGEQFF.

CDR3 sequence: CASRFNVGGEEKLFF. The CDR3 DNA sequence: TGTGCCAGCAGATTTAACGTGGGGGGAGAAGAAAAACTGTTTTTT. J is TRBJ1-4 and V is TRBV6-5; a weak D match, TRBD1 (5 bases). The CDR3 is 15 amino acids. Germline V gene sequence: CDR1 MNHEY, CDR2 SVGAGI. Trimming shortened V by 6 bases and J by 8 bases, and 19 bases separated the two germline ends.

The chain combines TRBV15 with TRBJ2-7; 7 nucleotides match TRBD1. The CDR3 sequence is 15 residues long. Germline V gene data show CDR1 as LNHNV and CDR2 as YYDKDF (reference sequence). With V trimmed by 3 bases and J by 0 bases, 5 bases remained unmatched. CDR3 in DNA: TGTGCCACCAGCAGGGAGACAGGGCACTCCTACGAGCAGTACTTC. As protein: CATSRETGHSYEQYF.

This rearrangement joins TRBV13 to TRBJ1-1, with a possible D match to TRBD1 (6 bases). The V end lost 4 bases, the J end lost 4 bases, and 13 bases lay between the germline ends. The CDR3 is made up of 14 amino acids. Germline loops: CDR1 PRHDT, CDR2 FYEKMQ (reference sequence). The CDR3 coding sequence is TGTGCCAGCAGCTCTCACAGGGCGCCCACTGAAGCTTTCTTT. It encodes CASSSHRAPTEAFF.

The J gene is TRBJ1-1, the V gene TRBV18, with a weak D call TRBD1 (5 bases). Looked up from germline, CDR1 is KGHSH and CDR2 is LQKENI. V was pared by 5 bases and J by 1 base, with 11 bases between. The CDR3 covers 14 residues. The CDR3 bases are TGTGCCAGCTCAACGTACACAGGGAACACTGAAGCTTTCTTT. This translates into CASSTYTGNTEAFF.

CDR3 sequence reads: CASSEYGTLRSGNTIYF. For the CDR3, the DNA is TGTGCCAGCAGTGAATACGGGACTCTCCGATCCGGAAACACCATATATTTT. This chain uses TRBV6-1 with TRBJ1-3; possible D gene TRBD1, 5 bases. Trimming stripped 2 bases from V and 4 bases from J, with 18 bases between. CDR3 length: 17 amino acids. Looked up from germline, CDR1 is MNHNS and CDR2 is SASEGT.

This clone was detected only a few times. CDR3 sequence reads: CASSGYLDTQYF. The CDR3 DNA sequence: TGCGCCAGCAGTGGATACTTAGATACGCAGTATTTT. The rearrangement uses TRBV10-1 and TRBJ2-3; D is ambiguous. V lost 4 bases, J lost 5 bases, and 7 bases lay in between. This CDR3 has 12 amino acids. Germline lookup yields CDR1 WNHNN and CDR2 SYGVQD (reference sequence).